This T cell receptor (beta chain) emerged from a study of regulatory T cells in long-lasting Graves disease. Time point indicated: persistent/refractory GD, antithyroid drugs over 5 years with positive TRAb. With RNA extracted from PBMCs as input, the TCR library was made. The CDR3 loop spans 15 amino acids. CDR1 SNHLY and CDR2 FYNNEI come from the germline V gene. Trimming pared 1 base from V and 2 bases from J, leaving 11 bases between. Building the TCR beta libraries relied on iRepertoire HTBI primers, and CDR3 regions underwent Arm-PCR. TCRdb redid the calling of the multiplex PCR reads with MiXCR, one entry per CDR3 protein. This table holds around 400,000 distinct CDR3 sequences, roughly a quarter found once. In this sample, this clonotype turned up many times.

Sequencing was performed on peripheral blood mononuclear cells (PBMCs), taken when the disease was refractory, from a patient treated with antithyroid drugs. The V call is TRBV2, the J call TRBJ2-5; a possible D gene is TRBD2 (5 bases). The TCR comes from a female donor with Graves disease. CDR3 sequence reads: CASSEERTFQETQYF. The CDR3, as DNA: TGTGCCAGCAGTGAAGAGCGGACCTTTCAAGAGACCCAGTACTTC.